This is a list of T cell receptor beta chains from one sample in a study of read filtering for tumor transcriptome and immune sequencing. MiXCR, applied by TCRdb to the reads, yields one record per CDR3 protein. The sample has tens of thousands of distinct CDR3 sequences, around 13% seen once. Sequenced material: a population of CD138-negative cells sorted from bone marrow. The receptor set was obtained from a donor over 35 with multiple myeloma. CDR3s include the opening cysteine and the closing phenylalanine or tryptophan. A D gene is named only where the DNA matches it firmly. Some rows mark clone size as missing; the rest say once, few, many or name a class of expanded clone.

J: TRBJ2-1
V: TRBV11-2
size: many
D: TRBD1
DNA: TGTGCCAGCACCGAAAATCCGGGACAGACCTACAATGAGCAGTTCTTC
CDR3: CASTENPGQTYNEQFF

J: TRBJ1-1
V: TRBV7-2
size: many
D: NA
DNA: TGTGCCAGCAGCTTAACCCCTGATGGGGTGGGCACTGAAGCTTTCTTT
CDR3: CASSLTPDGVGTEAFF

J: TRBJ2-1
V: TRBV5-1
size: many
D: TRBD2
DNA: TGCGCCAGCAGCTTGATCGGCGGGAGGTGGAATGAGCAGTTCTTC
CDR3: CASSLIGGRWNEQFF

J: TRBJ2-3
V: TRBV2
size: many
D: TRBD2
DNA: TGTGCCAGCAGTGAAGGGACTAGCGGCCCCACAGATACGCAGTATTTT
CDR3: CASSEGTSGPTDTQYF

J: TRBJ2-5
V: TRBV18
size: many
D: NA
DNA: TGTGCCAGCTCACCAACAGGGTTTGAGACCCAGTACTTC
CDR3: CASSPTGFETQYF

J: TRBJ1-1
V: TRBV10-3
size: many
D: TRBD1
DNA: TGTGCCATCAGGGGGACAGAAATGAACACTGAAGCTTTCTTT
CDR3: CAIRGTEMNTEAFF

J: TRBJ2-7
V: TRBV19
size: few
D: TRBD1
DNA: TGTGCCAGTAATACCCCGGGACAGCACTACGAGCAGTACTTC
CDR3: CASNTPGQHYEQYF

J: TRBJ1-5
V: TRBV3-2
size: many
D: NA
DNA: TGTGCCAGCAGCTGCCCGGGACAACCCAGGTGGGGAAGCAATCAGCCCCAGCATTTT
CDR3: CASSCPGQPRWGSNQPQHF

J: TRBJ2-7
V: TRBV21-1
size: NA
D: NA
DNA: TGTGCCAGCAGCCTTACGACAGGGGGCTTTTCTTCCTACGAGCAGTACTTC
CDR3: CASSLTTGGFSSYEQYF

J: TRBJ1-5
V: TRBV4-1
size: many
D: NA
DNA: TGCGCCAGCAGCCAAGAAAGGGCGAGACAGCCCCAGCATTTT
CDR3: CASSQERARQPQHF

J: TRBJ2-3
V: TRBV5-1
size: many
D: NA
DNA: TGCGCCAGCAGCTTGGGCGGGACGGACACAGATACGCAGTATTTT
CDR3: CASSLGGTDTDTQYF

J: TRBJ2-1
V: TRBV4-3
size: few
D: TRBD2
DNA: TGCGCCAGCAGCCAAGGAGGGTGGTATGAGGCGGGGGAAACATACAATGAGCAGTTCTTC
CDR3: CASSQGGWYEAGETYNEQFF

J: TRBJ2-2
V: TRBV20-1
size: NA
D: TRBD1
DNA: TGCAGTGCGGGACCGGGACAGGGTAGAAGCGGGGAGCTGTTGTTT
CDR3: CSAGPGQGRSGELLF

J: TRBJ2-1
V: TRBV5-5
size: many
D: TRBD2
DNA: TGTGCCAGCAGCGGAGTATTAGCGGGAGGGCCGCGGAATGAGCAGTTCTTC
CDR3: CASSGVLAGGPRNEQFF

J: TRBJ2-1
V: TRBV25-1
size: many
D: TRBD2
DNA: TGTGCCAGCAGTGAAATAGGCAGGGGACTAGCGGGGGTCCCTTCGGAGCAGTTCTTC
CDR3: CASSEIGRGLAGVPSEQFF

J: TRBJ1-1
V: TRBV7-9
size: many
D: NA
DNA: TGTGCCAGCAGCCCGAGGGGCAGGGGGAACACTGAAGCTTTCTTT
CDR3: CASSPRGRGNTEAFF

J: TRBJ2-1
V: TRBV7-2
size: many
D: TRBD2
DNA: TGTGCCAGCAGCCCGCGGCTAGCGGGAAATTCCCGTTTTTCCAATGAGCAGTTCTTC
CDR3: CASSPRLAGNSRFSNEQFF

J: TRBJ1-5
V: TRBV18
size: many
D: NA
DNA: TGTGCCAGCTCAGTGACAGGAGGTCAGCCCCAGCATTTT
CDR3: CASSVTGGQPQHF

J: TRBJ2-7
V: TRBV7-9
size: few
D: TRBD2
DNA: TGTGCCAGCAGCCACCGACTAGCGACCCCGGGTCTGCAGTACTTC
CDR3: CASSHRLATPGLQYF

J: TRBJ2-2
V: TRBV6-2/TRBV6-3
size: many
D: NA
DNA: TGTGCCACCCACTCAGGGGACACCGGGGAGCTGTTTTTT
CDR3: CATHSGDTGELFF

J: TRBJ2-3
V: TRBV4-1
size: many
D: NA
DNA: TGCGCCAGCAGCCAAGCGGGGGGCGGCACAGATACGCAGTATTTT
CDR3: CASSQAGGGTDTQYF

J: TRBJ2-7
V: TRBV11-2
size: many
D: NA
DNA: TGTGCCAGCAGCTTAGCGCTTTCAGGGTCCTACGAGCAGTACTTC
CDR3: CASSLALSGSYEQYF

J: TRBJ2-3
V: TRBV20-1
size: many
D: TRBD1
DNA: TGCAGTGCTACCCGACAGGGTGAGAGTTCAGATACGCAGTATTTT
CDR3: CSATRQGESSDTQYF

J: TRBJ1-1
V: TRBV29-1
size: many
D: NA
DNA: TGCAGCGTGAAGCGACAGGTTCTGAACACTGAAGCTTTCTTT
CDR3: CSVKRQVLNTEAFF

J: TRBJ2-5
V: TRBV27
size: many
D: NA
DNA: TGTGCCAGCAGTTTAAAGTTGGGCGGCACACACCAAGAGACCCAGTACTTC
CDR3: CASSLKLGGTHQETQYF

J: TRBJ2-2
V: TRBV20-1
size: many
D: TRBD1
DNA: TGCAGTGCTAAGAAGGCCGGACAGGGCCCCACCGGGGAGCTGTTTTTT
CDR3: CSAKKAGQGPTGELFF

J: TRBJ2-3
V: TRBV20-1
size: many
D: NA
DNA: TGCAGTTCTAGCCCCTCCCTAGCATCTAGCACAGATACGCAGTATTTT
CDR3: CSSSPSLASSTDTQYF

J: TRBJ1-5
V: TRBV5-1
size: many
D: NA
DNA: TGCGCCAGCAGCTTGGACCTCAATCAGCCCCAGCATTTT
CDR3: CASSLDLNQPQHF

J: TRBJ2-1
V: TRBV5-1
size: many
D: NA
DNA: TGCGCCAGCAGCTTGGAGGGTGTAGTAGCAGTCAATGAGCAGTTCTTC
CDR3: CASSLEGVVAVNEQFF

J: TRBJ2-6
V: TRBV10-3
size: NA
D: TRBD1
DNA: TGTGCCATCAGGCCCCGAACGACAGGGCCCGGGGCCAACGTCCTGACTTTC
CDR3: CAIRPRTTGPGANVLTF

J: TRBJ2-1
V: TRBV29-1
size: many
D: NA
DNA: TGCAGCGTCAGACCGGGACTGGCAACAATTGAGCAGTTCTTC
CDR3: CSVRPGLATIEQFF

J: TRBJ2-1
V: TRBV27
size: NA
D: NA
DNA: TGTGCCAGCAGTTCGGGAATACGGGGTGAGCAGTTATTC
CDR3: CASSSGIRGEQLF

J: TRBJ2-4
V: TRBV20-1
size: NA
D: TRBD2
DNA: TGCAGTGCTGGCGGGAGATCCAAAGACATTCAGTACTTC
CDR3: CSAGGRSKDIQYF

J: TRBJ2-1
V: TRBV15
size: many
D: TRBD2
DNA: TGTGCCACCGTCGAGTTGGGGACTAGCTTAAATGAGCAGTTCTTC
CDR3: CATVELGTSLNEQFF

J: TRBJ2-3
V: TRBV6-2/TRBV6-3
size: many
D: NA
DNA: TGTGCCAGCAGGGCCTACACAGATACGCAGTATTTT
CDR3: CASRAYTDTQYF

J: TRBJ1-4
V: TRBV7-2
size: many
D: NA
DNA: TGTGCCAGCAGCTTGGGGTCTGGCGGCGGTAATGAAAAACTGTTTTTT
CDR3: CASSLGSGGGNEKLFF

J: TRBJ2-1
V: TRBV20-1
size: many
D: NA
DNA: TGCAGTGCTAGAAGCCCCTCGTGGAGCGGGCAGGCGTCACAGTTCTTC
CDR3: CSARSPSWSGQASQFF

J: TRBJ1-4
V: TRBV29-1
size: many
D: NA
DNA: TGCAGCGTTGTCGGGTTCGGGAGGGATGAAAAACTGTTTTTT
CDR3: CSVVGFGRDEKLFF

J: TRBJ2-1
V: TRBV5-1
size: many
D: TRBD2
DNA: TGCGCCAGCAGCTTGGGGGGTCTAGCGGGAGAGAATGAGCAGTTCTTC
CDR3: CASSLGGLAGENEQFF

J: TRBJ2-2
V: TRBV4-2
size: NA
D: TRBD2
DNA: TGTTCCAGCAGCCAAGGTATTAGCGGGAGTACCGGGGAGCTGTTTTTT
CDR3: CSSSQGISGSTGELFF

J: TRBJ1-3
V: TRBV2
size: many
D: TRBD1
DNA: TGTGCCAGCAGTTCACAGGACAGGTCGACTGGAAACACCATATATTTT
CDR3: CASSSQDRSTGNTIYF

J: TRBJ1-5
V: TRBV27
size: many
D: NA
DNA: TGTGCCAGCAGCGGCCGAGGACAGACGGATCAGCCCCAGCATTTT
CDR3: CASSGRGQTDQPQHF

J: TRBJ1-5
V: TRBV20-1
size: NA
D: TRBD1
DNA: TGCGGTGCCAGACCCCAGGGGGGTCGTGGCAACCAGCCCCAGCATTTT
CDR3: CGARPQGGRGNQPQHF

J: TRBJ2-1
V: TRBV20-1
size: many
D: TRBD2
DNA: TGCAGTGCAGGGATGGGACTAGCGGGAGGGACTGAGCAGTTCTTC
CDR3: CSAGMGLAGGTEQFF

J: TRBJ2-7
V: TRBV28
size: many
D: TRBD2
DNA: TGTGCCAGCATCAGCGGGAACGAGCAGTACTTC
CDR3: CASISGNEQYF

J: TRBJ2-5
V: TRBV20-1
size: many
D: NA
DNA: TGCAGTGCTAACATTGCGTCAATCGGGACACTACAAGAGACCCAGTACTTC
CDR3: CSANIASIGTLQETQYF

J: TRBJ2-6
V: TRBV6-5
size: many
D: NA
DNA: TGTGCCAGCAGCCGCGGGTTCGGGGAGGCTGGGGCCAACGTCCTGACTTTC
CDR3: CASSRGFGEAGANVLTF